This T cell receptor (beta chain) was identified during a study of read filtering for tumor transcriptome and immune sequencing. For the study at large: Revised staging placed eight or nine patients in R-ISS I, 15 to 20 in II, more than five in III.

This clonotype was found many times. What it binds is unknown. From approximately 430 ng of RNA, a library with molecular barcoded alpha/delta and beta/gamma adaptors was made. TCRdb re-derived calls from the reads in MiXCR, one entry per CDR3 protein. Among 62,000 or so distinct CDR3 sequences listed, around 13% were seen once. This CDR3 contains 16 residues. CDR1 SGHAT and CDR2 FQNNGV come from the germline V gene. After removal of 0 bases from V and 7 bases from J, the junction contained 5 bases not matched to a gene. Overall study results and limits: Without single-read clonotypes, shared clonotype proportions correlated more between IR-seq and RNA-seq. The CD138-negative fraction was mixed bone marrow immune cells, not pure T cells.

The chain employs TRBV11-2 and TRBJ2-1, with 11 bases matching TRBD2. Specimen: a population of CD138-negative cells sorted from bone marrow. This clonotype was sampled from a donor at least 40 years old with multiple myeloma. CDR3 sequence reads: CASSLDPSGRRNEQFF. In nucleotides, the CDR3 is TGTGCCAGCAGCTTAGATCCTAGCGGGAGGAGGAATGAGCAGTTCTTC.